This passage covers 15 T cell receptor beta chains from one sample sequenced in a study of T cells in Graves' hyperthyroidism and ophthalmopathy. RNA transcripts gave rise to amplified TCR beta CDR3 regions. The HTBI primer set was used in a first-round RT-PCR of the TCR CDR3. TCRdb passed the multiplex PCR reads through MiXCR, listing each CDR3 protein once. The data hold hundreds of thousands of distinct CDR3 sequences, with approximately 25% observed a single time. Sequencing used blood. These TCRs come from a middle-aged man with Graves' hyperthyroidism.

The chain recombines TRBV27 with TRBJ2-1; unclear D gene. Germline CDR1 reads MNHEY; CDR2 reads SMNVEV (reference sequence). Deletions cut 2 bases from V and 3 bases from J, with 17 bases between. There are 17 residues in the CDR3. CDR3 DNA sequence: TGTGCCAGCAGTTTAGGCCCAGGCCGAAACCGCTACAATGAGCAGTTCTTC. Encoded protein: CASSLGPGRNRYNEQFF.

This clonotype was detected a few times. This chain uses TRBV6-1 with TRBJ2-7; no reliable D call. This CDR3 comprises 11 residues. Trimming stripped 4 bases from V and 2 bases from J, with 3 bases between. Germline V gene lookup returns CDR1 MNHNS and CDR2 SASEGT. The CDR3 spells CASSAPYEQYF. As DNA, the CDR3 is TGTGCCAGCAGTGCCCCCTACGAGCAGTACTTC.

The chain recombines TRBV11-2 with TRBJ2-1, with TRBD2 matching 8 bases. V shed 6 bases, J shed 4 bases, and the junction held 8 bases outside the gene matches. This CDR3 spans 15 amino acids. Germline-derived CDR1 and CDR2 are SGHAT and FQNNGV. Here the CDR3 DNA reads TGTGCCAGCAGACGAGCGGGAGATCCTTACAATGAGCAGTTCTTC. It translates to CASRRAGDPYNEQFF.

Many counts were recorded for this clonotype. The CDR3 protein is CASSVNNEQFF. CDR3 DNA: TGTGCCAGCAGCGTAAATAATGAGCAGTTCTTC. The gene calls are TRBV2 and TRBJ2-1; D unclear. This CDR3 contains 11 residues. Germline CDR1 and CDR2: SNHLY and FYNNEI. Between the trimmed V and J ends, which lost 6 bases and 7 bases, there was a span of 7 bases. Full variable domain (missing parts from reference TRBV2 and TRBJ2-1): EPEVTQTPSHQVTQMGQEVILRCVPISNHLYFYWYRQILGQKVEFLVSFYNNEISEKSEIFDDQFSVERPDGSNFTLKIRSTKLEDSAMYFCASSVNNEQFFGPGTRLTVL.

The gene calls are TRBV29-1 and TRBJ2-5; D remains ambiguous. This CDR3 region has 11 residues. Germline CDR1 SQVTM, CDR2 ANQGSEA. The germline V and J ends were trimmed by 4 bases and 2 bases, with 5 bases remaining between them. The CDR3 region has the DNA TGCAGCGTTGTACAGCAAGAGACCCAGTACTTC. Residues: CSVVQQETQYF.

This clonotype was observed a handful of times. This chain joins TRBV6-1 and TRBJ1-2, with TRBD1 identical over 9 bases. The CDR3 is 16 residues long. CDR1 is MNHNS and CDR2 is SASEGT in the germline V gene. V was clipped by 6 bases and J by 0 bases; unmatched bases: 8. CDR3 in amino acids: CASRRTGARANYGYTF. CDR3 nucleotide sequence: TGTGCCAGCAGGCGGACAGGGGCTAGAGCTAACTATGGCTACACCTTC.

This clonotype was seen at least ten times. This chain connects TRBV7-9 to TRBJ2-7; 10 nucleotides align to TRBD1. Germline loops: CDR1 SEHNR, CDR2 FQNEAQ (reference sequence). This CDR3 has 15 residues. V trimming: 1 base; J trimming: 3 bases; junction bases outside the gene matches: 3. In DNA form, the CDR3 reads TGTGCCAGCAGCTTAGTGGGGACAGGGGTCTACGAGCAGTACTTC. It specifies CASSLVGTGVYEQYF.

The chain recombines TRBV20-1 with TRBJ2-5; unclear D gene. This CDR3 has 12 residues. CDR1 is DFQATT and CDR2 is SNEGSKA in the germline V gene (reference sequence). Trimming stripped 6 bases from V and 5 bases from J, with 13 bases between. CDR3 DNA: TGCAGTGCCTTCAGGACGTCGGAGACCCAGTACTTC. Translated: CSAFRTSETQYF.

This clonotype was found many times. The chain employs TRBV24-1 and TRBJ2-7, with D maybe TRBD1 (6 bases). CDR1 and CDR2 from the germline V gene are KGHDR and SFDVKD. This CDR3 has 16 amino acids. V was cut by 4 bases and J by 4 bases, with 19 bases left in between. The CDR3 sequence: CATSEGGGRGSYEQYF. Written as DNA, the CDR3 is TGTGCCACCAGTGAAGGTGGGGGCAGGGGAAGTTACGAGCAGTACTTC.

The chain is built from TRBV6-1 and TRBJ1-4; D possibly corresponds to TRBD1 (6 bases). The V end lost 7 bases, the J end lost 0 bases, and 15 bases lay between the germline ends. The CDR3 covers 16 residues. Germline values: CDR1 MNHNS, CDR2 SASEGT. The CDR3 loop is CASTGQSTSTNEKLFF. CDR3 coding DNA: TGTGCCAGCACCGGACAGTCCACCTCAACTAATGAAAAACTGTTTTTT.

This chain connects TRBV2 to TRBJ1-4; no clear D. Per the germline V gene, CDR1 is SNHLY and CDR2 is FYNNEI. Trimming pared 0 bases from V and 8 bases from J, leaving 13 bases between. This CDR3 region has 15 residues. The CDR3 DNA follows: TGTGCCAGCAGTGAAGCAGGTGGACGGAGCGAAAAACTGTTTTTT. It is translated as CASSEAGGRSEKLFF.

Many counts were recorded for this clonotype. DNA for the CDR3: TGTGCCAGCAGCTTGAGGCTAGCGGGAGGGGATGAGCAGTTCTTC. It translates to CASSLRLAGGDEQFF. V is TRBV5-5 and J is TRBJ2-1, with 12 bases that match TRBD2. The CDR3 is 15 residues long. Germline values: CDR1 SGHKS, CDR2 YYEKEE (reference sequence). Losses at the gene ends were 1 base for V and 8 bases for J; bases not matched to a gene: 4. Full variable domain (rest looked up from reference TRBV5-5 and TRBJ2-1): DAGVTQSPTHLIKTRGQQVTLRCSPISGHKSVSWYQQVLGQGPQFIFQYYEKEERGRGNFPDRFSARQFPNYSSELNVNALLLGDSALYLCASSLRLAGGDEQFFGPGTRLTVL.

The rearrangement joins TRBV20-1 to TRBJ2-3; D is possibly TRBD1 or TRBD2 (5 bases each). Germline loops: CDR1 DFQATT, CDR2 SNEGSKA (reference sequence). The V and J ends lost 6 bases and 5 bases respectively, with 21 bases between them. This CDR3 has 15 residues. The CDR3, as DNA: TGCAGTGCCCGACCAACCGGGGACGCTCGAGATACGCAGTATTTT. It is translated as CSARPTGDARDTQYF.

In this sample, this clonotype turned up many times. The chain links TRBV12-5 to TRBJ2-7; the D call may be TRBD1 or TRBD2 (5 bases each). CDR1 is LGHNT and CDR2 is FRNRAP in the germline V gene. Trimming removed 8 bases at V and 4 bases at J, with 12 bases between. The CDR3 runs 12 residues. Written as DNA, the CDR3 is TGTGCTAGTCAGCTAGCAGGGTACGAGCAGTACTTC. This codes for CASQLAGYEQYF.

V is TRBV2 and J is TRBJ2-5; D ambiguous. Germline values: CDR1 SNHLY, CDR2 FYNNEI. CDR3 length equals 12 residues. The V end was cut by 8 bases, the J end by 2 bases, with 9 bases between. CDR3 amino acids: CASSKEQETQYF. In DNA, the CDR3 is TGTGCCAGCTCCAAAGAACAAGAGACCCAGTACTTC.